This T cell receptor (beta chain) was sequenced in a study of shared clonotypes between healthy human individuals. The protocol was immunoSEQ multiplex PCR, while the TCRdb copy is restricted to in-frame clones and leaves out a portion. The table lists a few million clones, roughly 95% of them singletons. The CDR3 runs to 14 residues. Germline V lookup: CDR1 MDHEN, CDR2 SYDVKM. Trimming shortened V by 5 bases and J by 2 bases, and 11 bases separated the two germline ends. Sequences were obtained from naive CD4+ T cells sorted from blood. Subset defined: CD45RA+ positively selected. The chain couples TRBV28 to TRBJ2-3, with a tentative D call TRBD1 (6 bases). The sequence was collected from a man between 18 and 29 years old in good health. CDR3 DNA: TGTGCCAGCAGTCGAGGGGGATACACAGATACGCAGTATTTT. Translated: CASSRGGYTDTQYF.